What follows is one TCR beta chain and its context. Its specificity is unknown. These data belong to a study of T cells in Graves' hyperthyroidism and ophthalmopathy. About the research overall: Blood from the periphery was taken at initial diagnosis, before any treatment.

Pregnant or lactating patients were excluded, as were those with uncontrolled infection or other autoimmune disease. Study-wide results and caveats: Clonotypes that were expanded in thyroid above 0.001 mostly appeared in blood too. Ophthalmopathy onset followed model prediction by a median about six months.

Using RNA transcripts as the source, TCR beta CDR3 regions were amplified. TCR CDR3 regions were first amplified by RT-PCR with HTBI primers. TCRdb re-called the multiplex PCR reads through MiXCR, storing one row per CDR3 protein. The table includes approximately 520,000 distinct CDR3 sequences, less than 25% detected once. Per germline, CDR1 DFQATT and CDR2 SNEGSKA (reference sequence). This CDR3 is built from 15 residues. Trimming shortened V by 4 bases and J by 4 bases, and 19 bases separated the two germline ends. The TCR was taken from a man younger than 35 with Graves' hyperthyroidism. Sequenced sample: blood. The J gene is TRBJ1-1, the V gene TRBV20-1; tentatively, D is TRBD1 (6 bases). The CDR3 loop reads CSATSRGGRATEAFF. CDR3 coding DNA: TGCAGTGCTACCAGCCGCGGGGGGCGGGCCACTGAAGCTTTCTTT.